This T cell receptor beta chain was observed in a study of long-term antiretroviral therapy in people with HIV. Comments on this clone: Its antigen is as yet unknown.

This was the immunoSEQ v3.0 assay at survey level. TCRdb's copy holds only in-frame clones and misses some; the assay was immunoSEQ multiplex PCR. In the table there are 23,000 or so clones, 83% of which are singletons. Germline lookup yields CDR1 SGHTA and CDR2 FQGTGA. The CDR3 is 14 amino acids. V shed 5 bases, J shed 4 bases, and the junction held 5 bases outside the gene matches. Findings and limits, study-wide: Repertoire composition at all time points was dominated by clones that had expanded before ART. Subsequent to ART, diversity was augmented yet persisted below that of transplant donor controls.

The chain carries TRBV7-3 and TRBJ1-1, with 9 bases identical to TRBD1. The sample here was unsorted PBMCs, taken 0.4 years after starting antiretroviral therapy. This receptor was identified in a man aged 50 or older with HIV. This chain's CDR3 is CASSPTGGGTEAFF. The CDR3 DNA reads TGTGCCAGCAGCCCCACAGGGGGCGGCACTGAAGCTTTCTTT.